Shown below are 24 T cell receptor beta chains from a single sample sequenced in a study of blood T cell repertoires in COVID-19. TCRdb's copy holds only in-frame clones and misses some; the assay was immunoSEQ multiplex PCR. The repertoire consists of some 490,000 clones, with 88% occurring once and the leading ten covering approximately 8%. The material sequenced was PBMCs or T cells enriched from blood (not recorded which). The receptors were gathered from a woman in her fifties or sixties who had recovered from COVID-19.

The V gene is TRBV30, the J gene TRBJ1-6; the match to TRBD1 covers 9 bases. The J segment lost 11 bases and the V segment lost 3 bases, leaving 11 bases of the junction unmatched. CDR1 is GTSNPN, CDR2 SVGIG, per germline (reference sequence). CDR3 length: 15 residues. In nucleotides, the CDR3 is TGTGCCTGGAGGGCCCGGGACAGGGATCTTGCACCCCTCCACTTT. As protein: CAWRARDRDLAPLHF.

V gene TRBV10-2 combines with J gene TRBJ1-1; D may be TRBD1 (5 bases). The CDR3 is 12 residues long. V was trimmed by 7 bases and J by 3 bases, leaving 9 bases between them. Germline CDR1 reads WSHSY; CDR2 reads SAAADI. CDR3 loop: CASKKGDTEAFF. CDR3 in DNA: TGCGCCAGCAAGAAAGGGGACACTGAAGCTTTCTTT.

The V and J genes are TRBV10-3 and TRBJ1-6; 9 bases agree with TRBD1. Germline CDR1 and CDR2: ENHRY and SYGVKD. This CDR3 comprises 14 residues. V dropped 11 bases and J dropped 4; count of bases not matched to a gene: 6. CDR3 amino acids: CASGTGQYNSPLHF. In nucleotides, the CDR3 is TGTGCCTCAGGGACAGGGCAATATAATTCACCCCTCCACTTT.

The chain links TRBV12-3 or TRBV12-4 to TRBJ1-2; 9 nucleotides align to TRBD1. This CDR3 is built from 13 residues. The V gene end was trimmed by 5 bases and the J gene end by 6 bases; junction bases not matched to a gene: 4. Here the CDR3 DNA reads TGTGCCAGCAGTCATACAGGGGGCAATGGCTACACCTTC. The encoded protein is CASSHTGGNGYTF.

The CDR3 DNA reads as TGTGCCAGCAGTGAGACCCCCCCGGCGGGCACTGAAGCTTTCTTT. Its protein is CASSETPPAGTEAFF. V is TRBV2 and J is TRBJ1-1; D remains ambiguous. Per the germline V gene, CDR1 is SNHLY and CDR2 is FYNNEI. With 3 bases removed from V and 4 bases from J, the gap between germline ends came to 15 bases. The length of the CDR3 is 15 residues. The full variable domain, rest sourced from reference TRBV2 and TRBJ1-1, is EPEVTQTPSHQVTQMGQEVILRCVPISNHLYFYWYRQILGQKVEFLVSFYNNEISEKSEIFDDQFSVERPDGSNFTLKIRSTKLEDSAMYFCASSETPPAGTEAFFGQGTRLTVV.

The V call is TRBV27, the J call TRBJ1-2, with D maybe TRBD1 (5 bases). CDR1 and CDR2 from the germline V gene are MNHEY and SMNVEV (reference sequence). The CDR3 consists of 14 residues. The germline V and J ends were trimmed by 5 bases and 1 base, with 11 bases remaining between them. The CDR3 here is CASSGGWGNYGYTF. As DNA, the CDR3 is TGTGCCAGCAGTGGGGGGTGGGGTAACTATGGCTACACCTTC.

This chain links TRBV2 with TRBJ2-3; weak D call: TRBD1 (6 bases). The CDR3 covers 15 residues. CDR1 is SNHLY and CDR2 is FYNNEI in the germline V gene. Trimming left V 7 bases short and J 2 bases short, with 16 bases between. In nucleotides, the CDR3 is TGTGCCAGCAATACAGGGTGGGGCATCACAGATACGCAGTATTTT. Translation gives CASNTGWGITDTQYF.

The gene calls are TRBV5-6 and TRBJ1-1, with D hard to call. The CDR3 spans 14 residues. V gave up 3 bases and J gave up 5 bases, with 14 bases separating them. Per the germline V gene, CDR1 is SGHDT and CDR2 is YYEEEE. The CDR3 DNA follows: TGTGCCAGCAGCTCGCCGCGGGATCTGACTGAAGCTTTCTTT. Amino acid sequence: CASSSPRDLTEAFF. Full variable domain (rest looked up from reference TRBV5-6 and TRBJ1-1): DAGVTQSPTHLIKTRGQQVTLRCSPKSGHDTVSWYQQALGQGPQFIFQYYEEEERQRGNFPDRFSGHQFPNYSSELNVNALLLGDSALYLCASSSPRDLTEAFFGQGTRLTVV.

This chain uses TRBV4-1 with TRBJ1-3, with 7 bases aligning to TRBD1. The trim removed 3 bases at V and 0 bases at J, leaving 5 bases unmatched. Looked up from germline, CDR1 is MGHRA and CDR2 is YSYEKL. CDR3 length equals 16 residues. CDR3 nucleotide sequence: TGCGCCAGCAGCCATGGACAGGAATACTCTGGAAACACCATATATTTT. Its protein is CASSHGQEYSGNTIYF.

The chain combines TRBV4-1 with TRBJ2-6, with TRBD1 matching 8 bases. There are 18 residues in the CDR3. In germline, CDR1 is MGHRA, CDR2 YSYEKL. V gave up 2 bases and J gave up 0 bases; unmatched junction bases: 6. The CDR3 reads CASSQLGQDPSGANVLTF. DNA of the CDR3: TGCGCCAGCAGCCAATTGGGACAGGACCCCTCTGGGGCCAACGTCCTGACTTTC.

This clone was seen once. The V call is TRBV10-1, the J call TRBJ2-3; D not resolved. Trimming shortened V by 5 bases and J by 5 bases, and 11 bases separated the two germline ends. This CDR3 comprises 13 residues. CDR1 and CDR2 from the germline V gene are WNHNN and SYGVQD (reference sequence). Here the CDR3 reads CASSIKAGDTQYF. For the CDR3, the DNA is TGCGCCAGCAGTATTAAGGCAGGAGATACGCAGTATTTT.

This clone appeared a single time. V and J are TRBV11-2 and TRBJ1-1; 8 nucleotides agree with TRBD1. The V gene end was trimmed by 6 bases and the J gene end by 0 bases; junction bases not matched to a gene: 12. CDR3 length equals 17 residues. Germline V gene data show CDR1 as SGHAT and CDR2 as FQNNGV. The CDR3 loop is CASRRTGFSILNTEAFF. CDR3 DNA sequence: TGTGCCAGCAGACGGACAGGGTTTTCCATTTTGAACACTGAAGCTTTCTTT.

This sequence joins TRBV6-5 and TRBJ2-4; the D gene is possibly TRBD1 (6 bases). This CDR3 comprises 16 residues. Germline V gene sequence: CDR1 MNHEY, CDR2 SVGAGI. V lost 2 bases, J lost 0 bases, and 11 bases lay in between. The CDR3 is CASSYKQGLAKNIQYF. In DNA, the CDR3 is TGTGCCAGCAGTTACAAACAGGGCCTAGCCAAAAACATTCAGTACTTC.

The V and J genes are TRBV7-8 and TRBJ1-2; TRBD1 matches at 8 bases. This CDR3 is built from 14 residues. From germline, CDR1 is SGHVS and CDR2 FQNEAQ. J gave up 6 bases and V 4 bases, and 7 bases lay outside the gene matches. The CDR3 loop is CASSSRTGRNGYTF. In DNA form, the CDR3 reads TGTGCCAGCAGCTCTCGGACAGGGAGGAATGGCTACACCTTC.

CDR3 protein: CASSLATPGNTIYF. CDR3 DNA: TGTGCCAGCAGCTTGGCCACACCCGGAAACACCATATATTTT. The chain carries TRBV5-6 and TRBJ1-3, with D unclear. Germline lookup yields CDR1 SGHDT and CDR2 YYEEEE. V was trimmed by 0 bases and J by 4 bases, leaving 8 bases between them. The length of the CDR3 is 14 residues.

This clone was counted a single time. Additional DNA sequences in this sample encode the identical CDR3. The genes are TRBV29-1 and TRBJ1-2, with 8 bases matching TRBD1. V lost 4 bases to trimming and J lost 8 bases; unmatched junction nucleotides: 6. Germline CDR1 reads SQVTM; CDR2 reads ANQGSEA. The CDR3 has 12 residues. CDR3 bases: TGCAGCGTTGCCGGACAGGGCCGAGGCTACACCTTC. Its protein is CSVAGQGRGYTF. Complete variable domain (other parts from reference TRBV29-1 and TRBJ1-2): SAVISQKPSRDICQRGTSLTIQCQVDSQVTMMFWYRQQPGQSLTLIATANQGSEATYESGFVIDKFPISRPNLTFSTLTVSNMSPEDSSIYLCSVAGQGRGYTFGSGTRLTVV.

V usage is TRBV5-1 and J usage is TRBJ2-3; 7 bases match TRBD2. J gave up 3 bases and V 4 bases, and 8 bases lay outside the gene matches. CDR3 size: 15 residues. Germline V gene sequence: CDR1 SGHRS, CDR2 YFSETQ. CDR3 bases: TGCGCCAGCAGCAGGGACGGGGGGTTGACAGATACGCAGTATTTT. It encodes CASSRDGGLTDTQYF.

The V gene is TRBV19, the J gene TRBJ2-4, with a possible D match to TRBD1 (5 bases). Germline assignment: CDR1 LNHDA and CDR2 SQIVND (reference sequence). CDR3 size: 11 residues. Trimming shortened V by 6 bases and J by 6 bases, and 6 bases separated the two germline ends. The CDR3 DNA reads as TGTGCCAGTAGGCAGGGAAACATTCAGTACTTC. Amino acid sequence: CASRQGNIQYF.

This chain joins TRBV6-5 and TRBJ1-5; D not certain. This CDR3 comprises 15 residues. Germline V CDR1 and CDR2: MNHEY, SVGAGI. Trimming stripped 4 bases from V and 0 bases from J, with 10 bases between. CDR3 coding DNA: TGTGCCAGCAGTTTTAGGGCGGGTAGCAATCAGCCCCAGCATTTT. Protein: CASSFRAGSNQPQHF.

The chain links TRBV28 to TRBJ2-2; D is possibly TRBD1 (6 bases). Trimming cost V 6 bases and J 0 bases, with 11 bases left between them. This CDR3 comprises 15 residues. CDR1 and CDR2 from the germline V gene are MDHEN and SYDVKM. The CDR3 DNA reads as TGTGCCAGCAGGCCGGCAGGGGCGAACACCGGGGAGCTGTTTTTT. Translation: CASRPAGANTGELFF.

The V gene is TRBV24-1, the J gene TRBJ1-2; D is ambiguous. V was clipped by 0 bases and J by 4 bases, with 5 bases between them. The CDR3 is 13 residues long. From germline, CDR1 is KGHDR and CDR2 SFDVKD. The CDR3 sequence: CATSDLPGYGYTF. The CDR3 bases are TGTGCCACCAGTGATTTGCCGGGCTATGGCTACACCTTC.

CDR3 amino acids: CATSDYSGQTTGELFF. The CDR3 DNA sequence: TGTGCCACCAGTGATTATTCGGGACAGACCACCGGGGAGCTGTTTTTT. The rearrangement links TRBV24-1 to TRBJ2-2; 7 bases map to TRBD1. The CDR3 spans 16 residues. Trimming at V came to 2 bases and at J to 4 bases, leaving 6 bases not matched to a gene. The germline V gene encodes CDR1 KGHDR and CDR2 SFDVKD.

CDR3 sequence reads: CASSERLAGNIQYF. DNA for the CDR3: TGCGCCAGCAGCGAACGACTAGCAGGAAACATTCAGTACTTC. The rearrangement joins TRBV4-1 to TRBJ2-4, with 7 bases matching TRBD2. CDR1 is MGHRA, CDR2 YSYEKL, per germline. V lost 5 bases to trimming and J lost 6 bases; unmatched junction nucleotides: 7. CDR3 length: 14 amino acids.

The CDR3 DNA reads as TGTGCCAGCACGGCGGGGGGGAACAATGAGCAGTTCTTC. Its protein product is CASTAGGNNEQFF. The V call is TRBV5-4, the J call TRBJ2-1, with 9 bases that match TRBD2. Unmatched junction bases numbered 3, after V lost 6 bases and J lost 5 bases. The CDR3 covers 13 residues. CDR1 is SGHNT and CDR2 is YYREEE in the germline V gene (reference sequence).